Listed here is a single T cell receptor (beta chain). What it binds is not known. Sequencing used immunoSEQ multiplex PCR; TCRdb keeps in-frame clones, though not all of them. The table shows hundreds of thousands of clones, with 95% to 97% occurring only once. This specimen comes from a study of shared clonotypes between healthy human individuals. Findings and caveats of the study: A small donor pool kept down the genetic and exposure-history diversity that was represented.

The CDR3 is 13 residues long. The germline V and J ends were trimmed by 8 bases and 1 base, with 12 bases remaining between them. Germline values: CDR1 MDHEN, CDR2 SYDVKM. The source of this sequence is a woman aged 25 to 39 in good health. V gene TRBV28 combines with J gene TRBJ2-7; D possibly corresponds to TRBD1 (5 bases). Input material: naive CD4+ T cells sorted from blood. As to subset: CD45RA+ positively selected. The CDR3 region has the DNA TGTGCCAGCGTGCCAGGGCAATCCTACGAGCAGTACTTC. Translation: CASVPGQSYEQYF.